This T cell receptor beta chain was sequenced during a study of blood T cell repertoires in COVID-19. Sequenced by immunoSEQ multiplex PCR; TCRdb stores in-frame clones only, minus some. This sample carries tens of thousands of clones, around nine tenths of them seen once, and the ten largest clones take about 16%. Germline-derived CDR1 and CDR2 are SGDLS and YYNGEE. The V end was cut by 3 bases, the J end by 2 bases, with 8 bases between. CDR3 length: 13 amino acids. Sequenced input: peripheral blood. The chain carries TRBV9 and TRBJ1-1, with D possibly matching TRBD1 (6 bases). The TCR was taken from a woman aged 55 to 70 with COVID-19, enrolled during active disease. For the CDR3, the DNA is TGTGCCAGCAGCGGGGGACAAAACACTGAAGCTTTCTTT. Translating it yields CASSGGQNTEAFF.